The clone carrying this TCR beta chain was counted a few times. The sample is drawn from a study of T cells after yellow fever vaccination. The CDR3 has 14 amino acids. Trimming removed 5 bases from V and 3 bases from J, with 8 bases in between. TCRdb independently ran MiXCR on the 5' RACE reads; one entry per CDR3 protein. The sample yields about 300,000 distinct CDR3 sequences, less than 9.5% seen once. The material sequenced was CD4+ T cells sorted from PBMCs, taken 5 days after the yellow fever booster vaccination. The rearrangement uses TRBV12-3 or TRBV12-4 and TRBJ2-6, with unresolved D. The clonotype was recovered from a man aged 18 to 35 who received the YFV17D yellow fever vaccine. The CDR3 here is CASSDYGGANVLTF. For the CDR3, the DNA is TGTGCCAGCAGTGATTACGGTGGGGCCAACGTCCTGACTTTC.